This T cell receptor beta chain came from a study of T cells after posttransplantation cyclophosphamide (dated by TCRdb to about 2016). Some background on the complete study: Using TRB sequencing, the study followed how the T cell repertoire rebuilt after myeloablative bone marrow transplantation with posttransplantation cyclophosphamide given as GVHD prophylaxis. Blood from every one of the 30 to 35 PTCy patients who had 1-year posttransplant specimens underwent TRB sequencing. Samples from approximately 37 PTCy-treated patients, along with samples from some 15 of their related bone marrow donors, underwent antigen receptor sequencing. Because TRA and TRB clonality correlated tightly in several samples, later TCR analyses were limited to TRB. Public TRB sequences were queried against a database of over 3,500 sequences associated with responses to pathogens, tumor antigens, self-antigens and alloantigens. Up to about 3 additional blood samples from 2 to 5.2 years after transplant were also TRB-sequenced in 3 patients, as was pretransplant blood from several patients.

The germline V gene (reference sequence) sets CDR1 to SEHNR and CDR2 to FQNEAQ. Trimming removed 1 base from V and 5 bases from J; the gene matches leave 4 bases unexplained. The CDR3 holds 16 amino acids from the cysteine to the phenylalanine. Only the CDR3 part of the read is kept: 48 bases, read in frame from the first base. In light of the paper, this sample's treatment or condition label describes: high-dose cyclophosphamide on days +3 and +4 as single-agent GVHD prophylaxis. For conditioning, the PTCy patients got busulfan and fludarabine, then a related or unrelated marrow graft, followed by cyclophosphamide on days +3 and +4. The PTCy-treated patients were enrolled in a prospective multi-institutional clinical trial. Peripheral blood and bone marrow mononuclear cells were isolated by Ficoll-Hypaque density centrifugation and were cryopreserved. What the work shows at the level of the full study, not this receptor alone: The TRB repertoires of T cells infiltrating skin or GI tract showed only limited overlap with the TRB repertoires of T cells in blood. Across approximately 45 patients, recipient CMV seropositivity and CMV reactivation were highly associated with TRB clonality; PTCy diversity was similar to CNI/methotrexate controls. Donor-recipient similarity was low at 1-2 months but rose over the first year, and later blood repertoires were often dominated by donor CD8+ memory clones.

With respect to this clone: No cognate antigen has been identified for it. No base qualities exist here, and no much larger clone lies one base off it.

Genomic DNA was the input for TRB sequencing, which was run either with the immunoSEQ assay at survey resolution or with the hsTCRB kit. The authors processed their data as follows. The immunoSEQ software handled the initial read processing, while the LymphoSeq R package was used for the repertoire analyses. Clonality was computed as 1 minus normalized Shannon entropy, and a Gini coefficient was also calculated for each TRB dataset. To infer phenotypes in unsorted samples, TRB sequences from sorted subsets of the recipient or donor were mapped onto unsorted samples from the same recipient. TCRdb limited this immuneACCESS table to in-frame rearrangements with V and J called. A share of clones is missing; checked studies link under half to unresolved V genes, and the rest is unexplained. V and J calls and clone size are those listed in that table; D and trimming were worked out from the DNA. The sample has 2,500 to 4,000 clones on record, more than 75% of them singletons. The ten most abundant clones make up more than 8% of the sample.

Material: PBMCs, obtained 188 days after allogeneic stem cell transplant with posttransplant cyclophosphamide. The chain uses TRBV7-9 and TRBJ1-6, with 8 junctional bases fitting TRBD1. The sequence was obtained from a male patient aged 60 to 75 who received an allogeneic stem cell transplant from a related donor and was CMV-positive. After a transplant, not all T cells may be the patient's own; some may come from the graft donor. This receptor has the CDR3 CASSLGQGANNSPLHF. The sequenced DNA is TGTGCCAGCAGCTTAGGCCAGGGGGCGAATAATTCACCCCTCCACTTT.